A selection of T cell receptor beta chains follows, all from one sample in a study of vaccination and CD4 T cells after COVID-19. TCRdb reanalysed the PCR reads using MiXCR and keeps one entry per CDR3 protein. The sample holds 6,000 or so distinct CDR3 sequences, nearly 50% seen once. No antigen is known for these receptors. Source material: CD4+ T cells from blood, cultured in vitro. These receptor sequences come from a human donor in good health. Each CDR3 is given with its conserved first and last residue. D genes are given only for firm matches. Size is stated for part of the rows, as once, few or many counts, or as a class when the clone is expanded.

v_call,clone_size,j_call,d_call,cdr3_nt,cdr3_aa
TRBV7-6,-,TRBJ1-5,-,TGTGCCAGCAGCCGAGGGGGGGCCGGCAATCAGCCCCAGCATTTT,CASSRGGAGNQPQHF
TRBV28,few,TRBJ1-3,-,TGTGCCAGCATTGACAGTCGGGGAAACACCATATATTTT,CASIDSRGNTIYF
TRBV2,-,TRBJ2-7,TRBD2,TGTGCCAGCAGCGACCCGGGAGGGGCCTACGAGCAGTACTTC,CASSDPGGAYEQYF
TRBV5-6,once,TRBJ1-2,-,TGTGCCAGCAGCTTGTTCAACCGGGGCTATGGCTACACCTTC,CASSLFNRGYGYTF
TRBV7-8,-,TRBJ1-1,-,TGTGCCAGCAGCCCACTTTCTGAAGCTTTCTTT,CASSPLSEAFF
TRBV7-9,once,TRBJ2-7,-,TGTGCCAGCAGCCCCGACAGCCCTAAGGACGAGCAGTACTTC,CASSPDSPKDEQYF
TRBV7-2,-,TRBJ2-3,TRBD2,TGTGCCAGCAGCTTAGTTGCGCTAGCGGGGGGACCCACAGATACGCAGTATTTT,CASSLVALAGGPTDTQYF
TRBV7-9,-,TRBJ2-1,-,TGTGCCAGCAGCCCAGTGTTCTTC,CASSPVFF
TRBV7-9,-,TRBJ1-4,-,TGTGCCAGCAGCTTAGCCAGCACAGAGAATGAAAAACTGTTTTTT,CASSLASTENEKLFF
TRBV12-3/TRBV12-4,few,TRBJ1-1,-,TGTGCCAGCAGCCACCGACGGCAGGGTATAGCTTTCTTT,CASSHRRQGIAFF
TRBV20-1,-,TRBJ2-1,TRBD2,TGCAGTGCTAGAGACTCAACCTCACTAGCGGGAGACAATGAGCAGTTCTTC,CSARDSTSLAGDNEQFF
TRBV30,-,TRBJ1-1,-,TGTGCCTCGGCTGCGGATTATATGAACACTGAAGCTTTCTTT,CASAADYMNTEAFF
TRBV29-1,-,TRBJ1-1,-,TGCAGCGTTGTAGATCCTCCGAAGAACACTGAAGCTTTCTTT,CSVVDPPKNTEAFF
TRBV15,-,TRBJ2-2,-,TGTGCCACCAGCAGAGCTGTACAGCGAGCGGAGCTGTTTTTT,CATSRAVQRAELFF
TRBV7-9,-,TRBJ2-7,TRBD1,TGTGCCAGCAGCTTCTCCTTACAGGGGAACGAGCAGTACTTC,CASSFSLQGNEQYF
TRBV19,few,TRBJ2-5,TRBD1,TGTGCCAGTAGTGGGTCCGGGACAGGGCAAGAGACCCAGTACTTC,CASSGSGTGQETQYF
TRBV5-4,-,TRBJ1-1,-,TGTGCCAGCAGCTTGGTAGGGGAGGGTGAAGCTTTCTTT,CASSLVGEGEAFF
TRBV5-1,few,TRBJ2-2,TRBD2,TGCGCCAGCAGCCCCGGACTAGCGAGTCTTATCGCGAACACCGGGGAGCTGTTTTTT,CASSPGLASLIANTGELFF
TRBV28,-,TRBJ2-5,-,TGTGCCAGCAGCCCGTGGCAGGGGAGGGGTCAAGAGACCCAGTACTTC,CASSPWQGRGQETQYF
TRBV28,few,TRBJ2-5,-,TGTGCCAGCAGTTTTCCCCCCGGAGAGACCCAGTACTTC,CASSFPPGETQYF
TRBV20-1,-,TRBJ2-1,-,TGCAGTGCTAGAGATCTTAGCGACCACTACAATGAGCAGTTCTTC,CSARDLSDHYNEQFF
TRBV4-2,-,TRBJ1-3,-,TGTGCCAGCAGCCTTACGGCAGGCGGCTCTGGAAACACCATATATTTT,CASSLTAGGSGNTIYF
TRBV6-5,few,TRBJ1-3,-,TGTGCCAGCAGTTACTCTCCGGGGTCTGCTGGAAACACCATATATTTT,CASSYSPGSAGNTIYF
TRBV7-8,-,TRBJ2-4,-,TGTGCCAGCAGCTTAGGGTACAGGCGCGATCCCAAAAACATTCAGTACTTC,CASSLGYRRDPKNIQYF
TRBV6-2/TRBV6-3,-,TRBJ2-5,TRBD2,TGTGCCAGCAGTTACGGGCGACTAGCGGGCCACCAAGAGACCCAGTACTTC,CASSYGRLAGHQETQYF
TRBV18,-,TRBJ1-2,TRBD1,TGTGCCAGCTCACCAGGTGTAGGAACAGGGGGCAGCTACACCTTC,CASSPGVGTGGSYTF
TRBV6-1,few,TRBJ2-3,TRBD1,TGTGCCAGCAGTCAGGGGGTTGGGGTCTCGCAGTATTTT,CASSQGVGVSQYF
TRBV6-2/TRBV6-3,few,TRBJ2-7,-,TGTGCCAGCAATTCCCGTCGACCCTACGAGCAGTACTTC,CASNSRRPYEQYF
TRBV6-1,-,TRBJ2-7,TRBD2,TGTGCCAGCAGTGAAGCGGAGCGACCTTTCGGACTAGCGTTAACCTCCTACGAGCAGTACTTC,CASSEAERPFGLALTSYEQYF
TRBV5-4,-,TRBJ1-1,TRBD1,TGTGCCAGCAGTCCTCCGGGACAGCTGAACACTGAAGCTTTCTTT,CASSPPGQLNTEAFF
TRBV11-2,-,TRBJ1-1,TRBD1,TGTGCCAGCGGGAGGACAGGCAACACTGAAGCTTTCTTT,CASGRTGNTEAFF
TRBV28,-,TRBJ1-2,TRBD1,TGTGCCAGCAGTTTTAGGGACAGACACTATGGCTACACCTTC,CASSFRDRHYGYTF
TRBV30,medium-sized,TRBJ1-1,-,TGTGCCTGGAGTGTAATTACCCCGAACACTGAAGCTTTCTTT,CAWSVITPNTEAFF
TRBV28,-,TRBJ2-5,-,TGTGCCAGCAGGCAAACCGGGACTCGGGGGACCCAGTACTTC,CASRQTGTRGTQYF
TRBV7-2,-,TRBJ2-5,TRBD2,TGTGCCAGCAGCTTACTTCGGACTAGCGGGGGGCCGAAAGAGACCCAGTACTTC,CASSLLRTSGGPKETQYF
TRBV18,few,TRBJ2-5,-,TGTGCCAGCTCACCATGGGCAGGGGAGGAAGAGACCCAGTACTTC,CASSPWAGEEETQYF
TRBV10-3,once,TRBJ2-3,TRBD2,TGTGCCATCACCAGGACTAGCAGCACAGATACGCAGTATTTT,CAITRTSSTDTQYF